This T cell receptor (beta chain) was identified during a study of regulatory T cells in long-lasting Graves disease (dated by TCRdb to about 2021). A note on the overall study: Newly diagnosed Graves' disease patients had taken antithyroid drugs for less than 3 months. Patients with persistent Graves' disease were compared with patients with newly diagnosed Graves' disease using TCR sequencing and RNA sequencing of peripheral blood. The study took place in China and was registered as a clinical trial. A total of roughly 35 samples underwent TCR sequencing: around 13 from persistent and 20 from newly diagnosed Graves' disease patients.

What the authors observed across the whole study: Preferential use of TRBV28, TRBJ1-2 and TRBJ2-5 was observed in persistent disease, whereas TRBV20-1 and TRBJ2-1 were favored in newly diagnosed disease. Peripheral blood alone was examined, since thyroid tissue, which constituted the primary lesion, could not be accessed. As a limitation, the authors acknowledged that the small sample size may reduce accuracy. Persistent patients shared more public clonotypes among themselves (2,741) than newly diagnosed patients did (approximately 970). Persistent Graves' disease patients showed lower TCR Shannon entropy and fewer highly expanded clones than newly diagnosed patients, suggesting clonal expansion. Sequencing and analysis were restricted to the TCR beta chain.

This clonotype was found many times. The specificity of this receptor is unknown. Base quality data are lacking; no much larger clone is found one base away. The CDR3 contains 12 residues, cysteine and phenylalanine counted. Here the CDR3 DNA is all that survives: 36 bases in frame from base 1. Sequences LGHDT (CDR1) and YNNKEL (CDR2) are obtained from the germline V gene (reference sequence). V loses 3 bases, J loses 7 bases, and the germline ends lie 6 bases apart. What this sample's time point label stands for: newly diagnosed GD, antithyroid drugs for less than 3 months. RNA was extracted from PBMCs in TRIzol for both TCR sequencing and RNA sequencing. The diagnosis of Graves' disease followed American Thyroid Association guidelines. Recruitment of patients was carried out at an endocrinology department in Xi'an, China. Each patient gave about 10 milliliters of peripheral blood, collected in an EDTA anticoagulant tube. Ficoll Paque Plus density gradient separation was used to isolate PBMCs, and no further T cell sorting was performed. RNA quality was checked with an Agilent 2100 Bioanalyzer and agarose gel, and concentration with a NanoDrop 2000.

The method was multiplex PCR. Reads for this sample came from an Illumina HiSeq 4000. To build TCR beta libraries, CDR3 regions were amplified by Arm-PCR using iRepertoire HTBI primers. PCR products were gel purified before sequencing. In the authors' own workflow: Gene usage analysis of CDR3 amino acid clonotypes used the approximately 62 TRBV and about 15 TRBJ segments found across samples. COPE and FqMerger were used to merge the filtered high-quality paired reads into contigs. BLAST was used to align contigs to the IMGT TRBV, TRBD and TRBJ reference genes, and CDR3 was defined following IMGT. Any clonotype with a frequency above 0.1% was classified as a highly expanded clone. Repertoire diversity was measured by Shannon entropy, and V-J evenness by the Gini coefficient. Public clonotypes were defined as clonotypes shared by more than one individual. TCRdb reanalyzed the raw reads on its own, using fastp at Q25 for trimming and MiXCR for clone calling, and kept in-frame beta chains. Every CDR3 protein is listed once, alongside the most common genes and DNA of its rows. TCRdb, rather than the study authors, made the V and J calls. Within this sample are about 540,000 distinct CDR3 sequences, with approximately 12% of them counted one time only. The ten largest clones take up over 7.5% of the sample.

These data also featured in a second study, about T cells in Graves' hyperthyroidism and ophthalmopathy. Reported in the second study: Graves' hyperthyroidism was defined as stable when no progression to ophthalmopathy occurred over 18 months of follow-up. The hyperthyroidism patients were between 18 and 65 years old and newly diagnosed, with a disease duration of less than 2 months. Patients with uncontrolled infections, other autoimmune diseases, pregnancy or lactation were excluded. Diagnoses were based on clinical symptoms, serum thyroxine and TRAb, thyroid ultrasound and orbital computed tomography. The TCR CDR3 was subjected to a first round of RT-PCR using the HTBI primer set and the Qiagen OneStep RT-PCR kit. Most expanded thyroid clonotypes (frequency above 0.001) were also detected in blood, a finding suggesting that blood repertoires may reflect thyroid immune responses. Ophthalmopathy was separated from stable hyperthyroidism by a 13 V-J signature model, with approximately 85% sensitivity and approximately 81% specificity obtained in cross-validation and 80%/75% obtained in testing. In validation, the model predicted progression to ophthalmopathy with over 65% sensitivity and about 72% specificity, a median of 6.5 months before onset. TCR V-J signatures able to tell the groups apart were searched for in a discovery cohort of 90 to 100 patients, of whom 43 had Graves' ophthalmopathy and 55 to 60 had stable Graves' hyperthyroidism. Prospective prediction of ophthalmopathy was tested in an independent validation cohort consisting of 18 hyperthyroidism patients and around 17 patients who later progressed to ophthalmopathy. The approximately 98 discovery patients were randomly divided into training and test sets at a 7:3 ratio. In six Graves' hyperthyroidism patients, the study also compared T-cell repertoires from thyroid tissue with T-cell repertoires from blood. Once sampling was done, hyperthyroidism patients were given methimazole at a starting dose of 30 mg daily, whereas ophthalmopathy patients were given high-dose intravenous methylprednisolone. Libraries were constructed in a second round of multiplex PCR, after which size selection and purification were performed. Libraries were sequenced paired-end with 100 bp reads on an Illumina HiSeq2000. SOAPnuke was used to process the raw data, removing reads that contained adapters or uncalled bases, had a mean Phred below 15, or lacked an exact match to the constant primer or identifier. COPE v1.2.5 was used to merge the high-quality paired reads, and each unique nucleotide sequence was defined as a clonotype. MiTCR v1.1 was used to align the clonotypes against IMGT TRBV, TRBD and TRBJ reference segments. Only V-J combinations with frequency above 0.0001, covering 99.2% of repertoires, were analysed. The TCS score was defined as the ratio of F50 (clonal expansion) to E x V (chaos), calculated using BLOSUM62-based TCRdist between CDR3 peptides within each V-J. Welch's t-statistics and random forest reduced 450 to 600 V-J features to 13, which were used in a naive Bayes classifier (R e1071). No statistical method was used to fix the sample size in advance, and group allocation was not hidden from the investigators. TCR Vbeta CDR3 sequencing of around 130 peripheral blood samples (around 45 ophthalmopathy, 75 hyperthyroidism and about 17 progressor patients) is reported in the paper.

The rearrangement combines TRBV3-1 with TRBJ2-2; the D region possibly corresponds to TRBD2 (5 bases align). The sample was peripheral blood mononuclear cells (PBMCs), taken at new diagnosis, from a patient treated with antithyroid drugs. The TCR originated in a man aged 25-40 years with Graves disease. Donor details come from another sample of the same person, matched by shared clones. The CDR3 has the sequence CASSQRDGELFF. The nucleotide sequence is TGTGCCAGCAGCCAGAGGGACGGGGAGCTGTTTTTT.